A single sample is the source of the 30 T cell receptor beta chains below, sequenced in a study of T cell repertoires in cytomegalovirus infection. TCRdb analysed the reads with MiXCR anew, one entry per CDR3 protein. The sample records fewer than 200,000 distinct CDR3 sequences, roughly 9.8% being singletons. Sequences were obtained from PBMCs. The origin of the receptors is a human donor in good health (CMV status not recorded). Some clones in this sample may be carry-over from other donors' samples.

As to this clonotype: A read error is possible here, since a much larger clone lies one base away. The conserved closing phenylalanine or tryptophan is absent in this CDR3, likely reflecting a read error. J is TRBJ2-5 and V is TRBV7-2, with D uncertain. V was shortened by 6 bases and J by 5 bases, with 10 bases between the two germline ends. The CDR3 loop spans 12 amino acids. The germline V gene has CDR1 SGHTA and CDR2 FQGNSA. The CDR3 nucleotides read TGTGCCAGCAGTCGAATTGGGGAGACCCAGTACGTC. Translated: CASSRIGETQYV.

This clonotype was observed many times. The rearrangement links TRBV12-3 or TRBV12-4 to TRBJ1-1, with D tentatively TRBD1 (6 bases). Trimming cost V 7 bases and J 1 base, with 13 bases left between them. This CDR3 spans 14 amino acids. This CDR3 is CASIQGQGNTEAFF. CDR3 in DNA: TGTGCCAGCATCCAGGGGCAGGGGAACACTGAAGCTTTCTTT.

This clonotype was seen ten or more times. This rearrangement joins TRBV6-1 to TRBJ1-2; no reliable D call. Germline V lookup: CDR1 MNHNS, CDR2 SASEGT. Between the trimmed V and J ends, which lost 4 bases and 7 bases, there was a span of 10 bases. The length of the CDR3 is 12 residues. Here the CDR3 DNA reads TGTGCCAGCAGTGCAGGCTACGGTGGCTACACCTTC. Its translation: CASSAGYGGYTF.

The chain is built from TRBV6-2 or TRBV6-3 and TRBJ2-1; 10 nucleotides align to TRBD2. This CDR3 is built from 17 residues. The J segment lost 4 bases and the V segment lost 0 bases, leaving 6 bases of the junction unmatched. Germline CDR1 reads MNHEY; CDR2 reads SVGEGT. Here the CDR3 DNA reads TGTGCCAGCAGTTACTCCACCGGACTAGCGGAGTACAATGAGCAGTTCTTC. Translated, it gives CASSYSTGLAEYNEQFF.

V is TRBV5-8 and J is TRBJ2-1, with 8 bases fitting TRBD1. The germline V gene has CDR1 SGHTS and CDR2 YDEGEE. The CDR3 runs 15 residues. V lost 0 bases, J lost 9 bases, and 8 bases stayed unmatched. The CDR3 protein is CASSLAGQGSGEQFF. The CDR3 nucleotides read TGTGCCAGCAGCTTGGCCGGACAGGGCTCGGGTGAGCAGTTCTTC.

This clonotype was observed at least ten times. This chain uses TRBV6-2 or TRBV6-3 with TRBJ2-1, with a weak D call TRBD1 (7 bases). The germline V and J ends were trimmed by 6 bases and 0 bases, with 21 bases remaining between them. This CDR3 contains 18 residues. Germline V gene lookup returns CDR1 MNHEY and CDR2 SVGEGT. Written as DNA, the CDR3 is TGTGCCAGCAGCCACCCGGGGGTAGCAGGGGGCTCCTACAATGAGCAGTTCTTC. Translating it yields CASSHPGVAGGSYNEQFF.

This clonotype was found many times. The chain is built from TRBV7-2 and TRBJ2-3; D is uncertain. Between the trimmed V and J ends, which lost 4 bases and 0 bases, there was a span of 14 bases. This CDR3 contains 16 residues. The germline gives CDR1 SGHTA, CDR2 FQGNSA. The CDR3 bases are TGTGCCAGCAGCTCAGCCTTATTGCGAAGCACAGATACGCAGTATTTT. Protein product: CASSSALLRSTDTQYF.

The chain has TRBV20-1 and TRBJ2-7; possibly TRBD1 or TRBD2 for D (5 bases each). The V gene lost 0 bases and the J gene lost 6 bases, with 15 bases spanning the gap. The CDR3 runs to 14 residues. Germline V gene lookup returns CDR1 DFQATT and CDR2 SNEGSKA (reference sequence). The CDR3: CSARDNSVGREQYF. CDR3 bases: TGCAGTGCTAGAGATAATTCCGTGGGACGCGAGCAGTACTTC.

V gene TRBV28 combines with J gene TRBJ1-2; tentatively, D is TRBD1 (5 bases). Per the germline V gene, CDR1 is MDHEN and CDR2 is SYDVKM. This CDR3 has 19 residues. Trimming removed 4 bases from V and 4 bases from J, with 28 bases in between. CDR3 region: CASSSTVRDLGSILYGYTF. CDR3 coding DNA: TGTGCCAGCAGTTCTACGGTCCGGGACCTAGGAAGCATTCTCTATGGCTACACCTTC.

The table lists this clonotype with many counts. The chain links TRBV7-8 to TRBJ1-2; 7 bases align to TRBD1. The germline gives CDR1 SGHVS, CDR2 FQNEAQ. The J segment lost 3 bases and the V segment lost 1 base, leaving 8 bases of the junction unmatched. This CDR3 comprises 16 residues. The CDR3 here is CASSLGIQGSDYGYTF. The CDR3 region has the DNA TGTGCCAGCAGCTTAGGAATACAGGGGTCTGACTATGGCTACACCTTC.

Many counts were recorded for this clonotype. The CDR3 loop is CSGGQVNTEAFF. In DNA form, the CDR3 reads TGCAGCGGCGGACAGGTGAACACTGAAGCTTTCTTT. The rearrangement joins TRBV29-1 to TRBJ1-1; 7 bases line up with TRBD1. J was trimmed by 0 bases and V by 7 bases; bases with no gene match: 2. This CDR3 comprises 12 residues. Per the germline V gene, CDR1 is SQVTM and CDR2 is ANQGSEA. Drawing the rest from reference TRBV29-1 and TRBJ1-1, the complete variable domain is SAVISQKPSRDICQRGTSLTIQCQVDSQVTMMFWYRQQPGQSLTLIATANQGSEATYESGFVIDKFPISRPNLTFSTLTVSNMSPEDSSIYLCSGGQVNTEAFFGQGTRLTVV.

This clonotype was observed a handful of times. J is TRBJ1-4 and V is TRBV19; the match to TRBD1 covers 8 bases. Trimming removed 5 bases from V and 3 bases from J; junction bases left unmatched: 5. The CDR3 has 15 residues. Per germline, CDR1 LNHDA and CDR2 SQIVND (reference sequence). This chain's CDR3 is CASSVQGVSNEKLFF. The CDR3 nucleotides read TGTGCCAGTAGTGTACAGGGGGTATCTAATGAAAAACTGTTTTTT.

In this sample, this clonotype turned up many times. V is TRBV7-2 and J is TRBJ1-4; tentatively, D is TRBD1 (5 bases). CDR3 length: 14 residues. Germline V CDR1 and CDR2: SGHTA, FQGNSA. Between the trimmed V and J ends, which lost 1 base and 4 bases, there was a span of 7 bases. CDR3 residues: CASSLGGSNEKLFF. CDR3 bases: TGTGCCAGCAGCTTAGGGGGCAGTAATGAAAAACTGTTTTTT.

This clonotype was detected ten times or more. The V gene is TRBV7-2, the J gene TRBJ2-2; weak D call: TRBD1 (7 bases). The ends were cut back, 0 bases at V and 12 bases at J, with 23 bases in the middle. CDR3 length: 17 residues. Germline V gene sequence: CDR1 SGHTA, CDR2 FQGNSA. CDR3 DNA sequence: TGTGCCAGCAGCTTAGCTGGGAGCGGGTCAGGAAGGGGGCAGCTGTTTTTT. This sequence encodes CASSLAGSGSGRGQLFF.

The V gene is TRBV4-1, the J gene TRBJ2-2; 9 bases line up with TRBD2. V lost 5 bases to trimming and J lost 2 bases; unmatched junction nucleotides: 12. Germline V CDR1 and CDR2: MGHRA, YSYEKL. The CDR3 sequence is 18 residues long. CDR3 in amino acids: CASSGGGASGINTGELFF. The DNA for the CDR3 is TGCGCCAGCAGCGGGGGGGGCGCTAGCGGGATAAACACCGGGGAGCTGTTTTTT.

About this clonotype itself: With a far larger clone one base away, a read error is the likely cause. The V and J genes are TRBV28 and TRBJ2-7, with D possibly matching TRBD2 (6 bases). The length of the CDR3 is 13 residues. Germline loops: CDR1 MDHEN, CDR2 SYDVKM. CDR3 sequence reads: CASSLRGPYGQYF. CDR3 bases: TGTGCCAGCAGTTTGCGGGGCCCCTACGGGCAGTACTTC.

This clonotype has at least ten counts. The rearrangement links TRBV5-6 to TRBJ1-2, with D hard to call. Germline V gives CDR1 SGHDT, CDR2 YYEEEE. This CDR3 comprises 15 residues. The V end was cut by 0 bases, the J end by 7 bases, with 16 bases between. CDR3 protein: CASSLGSRRTFGYTF. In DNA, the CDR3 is TGTGCCAGCAGCTTGGGAAGCAGACGAACGTTTGGCTACACCTTC.

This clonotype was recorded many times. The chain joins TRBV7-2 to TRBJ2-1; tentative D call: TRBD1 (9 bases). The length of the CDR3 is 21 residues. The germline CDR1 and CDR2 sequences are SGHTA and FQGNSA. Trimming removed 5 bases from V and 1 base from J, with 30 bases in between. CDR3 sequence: CASSRPGGYGTGPKSYNEQFF. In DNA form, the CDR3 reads TGTGCCAGCAGCCGTCCGGGGGGGTACGGGACAGGGCCAAAGTCCTACAATGAGCAGTTCTTC.

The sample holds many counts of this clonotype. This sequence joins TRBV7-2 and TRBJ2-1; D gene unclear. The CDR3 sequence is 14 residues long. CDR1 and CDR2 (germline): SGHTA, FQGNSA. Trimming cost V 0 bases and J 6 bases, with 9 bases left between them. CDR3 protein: CASSLALVRNEQFF. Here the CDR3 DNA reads TGTGCCAGCAGCTTAGCCTTAGTTCGCAATGAGCAGTTCTTC.

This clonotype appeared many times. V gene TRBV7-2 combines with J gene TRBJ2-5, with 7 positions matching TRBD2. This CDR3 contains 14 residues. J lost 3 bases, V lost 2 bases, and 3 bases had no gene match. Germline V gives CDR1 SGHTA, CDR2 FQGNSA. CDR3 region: CASSLRLAEETQYF. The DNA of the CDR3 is TGTGCCAGCAGCTTAAGACTAGCCGAAGAGACCCAGTACTTC.

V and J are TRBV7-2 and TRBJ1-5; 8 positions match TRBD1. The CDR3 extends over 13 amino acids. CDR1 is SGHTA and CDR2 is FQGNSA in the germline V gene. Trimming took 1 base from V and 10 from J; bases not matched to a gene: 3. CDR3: CASSLGQGSPQHF. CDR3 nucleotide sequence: TGTGCCAGCAGCTTAGGACAGGGGTCCCCCCAGCATTTT.

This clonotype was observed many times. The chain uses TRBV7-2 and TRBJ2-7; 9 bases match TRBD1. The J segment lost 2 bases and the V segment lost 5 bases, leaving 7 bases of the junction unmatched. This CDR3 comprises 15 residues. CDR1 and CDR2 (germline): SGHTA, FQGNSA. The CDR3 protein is CASSDYRGLAYEQYF. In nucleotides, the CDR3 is TGTGCCAGCAGCGACTACAGGGGGCTAGCCTACGAGCAGTACTTC.

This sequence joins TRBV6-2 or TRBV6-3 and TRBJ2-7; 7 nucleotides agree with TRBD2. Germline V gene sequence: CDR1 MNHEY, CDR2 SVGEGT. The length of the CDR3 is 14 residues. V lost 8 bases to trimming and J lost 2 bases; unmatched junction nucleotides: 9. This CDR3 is CASLSSGTPYEQYF. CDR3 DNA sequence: TGTGCCAGCCTCTCTAGCGGAACACCCTACGAGCAGTACTTC.

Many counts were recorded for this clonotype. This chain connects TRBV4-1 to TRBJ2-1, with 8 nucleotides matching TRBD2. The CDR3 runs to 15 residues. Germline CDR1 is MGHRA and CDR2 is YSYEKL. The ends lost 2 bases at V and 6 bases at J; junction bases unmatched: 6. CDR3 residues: CASSQPGLGLNEQFF. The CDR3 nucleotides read TGCGCCAGCAGCCAACCGGGACTAGGACTCAATGAGCAGTTCTTC.

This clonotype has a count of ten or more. In DNA form, the CDR3 reads TGTGCCAGCAGTTTAGTCCGGGCAGGGGTAGGGAACACTGAAGCTTTCTTT. Translation gives CASSLVRAGVGNTEAFF. The chain joins TRBV12-3 or TRBV12-4 to TRBJ1-1; tentatively, D is TRBD1 (6 bases). Trimming took off 1 base at V and 1 base at J, with 16 bases between the two ends. The length of the CDR3 is 17 residues.

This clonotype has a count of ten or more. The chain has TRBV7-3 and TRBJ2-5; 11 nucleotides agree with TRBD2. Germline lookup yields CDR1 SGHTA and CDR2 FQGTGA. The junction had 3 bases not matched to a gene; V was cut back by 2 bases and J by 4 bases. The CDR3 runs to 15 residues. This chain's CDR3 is CASSLELAGVETQYF. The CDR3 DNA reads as TGTGCCAGCAGCTTAGAACTAGCGGGAGTAGAGACCCAGTACTTC.

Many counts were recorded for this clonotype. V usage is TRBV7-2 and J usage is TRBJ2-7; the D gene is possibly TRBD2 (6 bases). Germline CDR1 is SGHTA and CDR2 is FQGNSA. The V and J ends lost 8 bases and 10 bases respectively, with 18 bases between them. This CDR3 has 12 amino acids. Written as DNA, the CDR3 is TGTGCCAGCTCCTTAGCGGCGGGCCACCAGTACTTC. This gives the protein CASSLAAGHQYF.

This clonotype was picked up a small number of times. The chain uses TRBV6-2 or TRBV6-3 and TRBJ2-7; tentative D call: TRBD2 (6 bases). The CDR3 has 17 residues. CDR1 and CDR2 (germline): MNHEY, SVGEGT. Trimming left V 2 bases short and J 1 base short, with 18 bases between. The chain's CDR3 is CASSYIGSGSFSYEQYF. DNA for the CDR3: TGTGCCAGCAGTTACATCGGTTCCGGGAGTTTTTCCTACGAGCAGTACTTC.

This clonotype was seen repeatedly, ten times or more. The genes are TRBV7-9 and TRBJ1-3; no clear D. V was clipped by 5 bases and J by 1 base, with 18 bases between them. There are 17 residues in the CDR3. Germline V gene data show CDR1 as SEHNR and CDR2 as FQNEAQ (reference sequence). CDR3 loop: CASSIAGDKFSGNTIYF. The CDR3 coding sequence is TGTGCCAGCAGCATCGCCGGTGACAAATTTTCTGGAAACACCATATATTTT.

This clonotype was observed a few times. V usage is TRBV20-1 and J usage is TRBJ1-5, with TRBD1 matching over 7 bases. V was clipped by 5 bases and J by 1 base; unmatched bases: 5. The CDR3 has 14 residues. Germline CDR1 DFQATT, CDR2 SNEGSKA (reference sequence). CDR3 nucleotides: TGCAGTGCTCAGAAGGGGGCGAGCAATCAGCCCCAGCATTTT. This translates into CSAQKGASNQPQHF.